This T cell receptor beta chain was identified during a study of T cell responses to AZD1222 COVID-19 vaccine. Findings of the study overall: It should be noted that donors were predominantly white British and more often female, and clonal diversity was possibly underestimated.

The V gene's germline CDR1 is LNHDA and CDR2 SQIVND (reference sequence). V shed 7 bases and J shed 5 bases, with 11 bases lying between them. There are 12 residues in the CDR3. Whether given at about 4 or about 12 weeks, second doses were pooled. Here immunoSEQ multiplex PCR was the method, and the copy in TCRdb shows in-frame clones only, minus some. The table lists roughly 200,000 clones, roughly nine tenths of them singletons. Worth noting for this clone: Its antigen is currently unknown.

Sequenced here: peripheral blood, sampled 28 days after the second AZD1222 dose. The receptor's source is an adult who received the AZD1222 COVID-19 vaccine. The chain carries TRBV19 and TRBJ1-1, with unresolved D. The CDR3 spells CASTPGYTEAFF. In DNA form, the CDR3 reads TGTGCCAGTACTCCCGGATATACTGAAGCTTTCTTT.